This T cell receptor beta chain comes out of a study of cytomegalovirus exposure and HLA in healthy donors. Study-level information: HLA-typed donors were the source of some 80 million unique TCRs, which an early data release held.

The CDR3 spans 17 residues. V was pared by 2 bases and J by 4 bases, with 11 bases of the junction left unmatched. Germline CDR1 is SGHDN and CDR2 is FVKESK. The PCR ran on 60 Vbeta and 13 Jbeta primers. Produced via immunoSEQ multiplex PCR; TCRdb's table is partial and in-frame only. This sample has 60,000 to 80,000 clones; about 78% occur once, and the top ten carry over 2.5%. The chain recombines TRBV14 with TRBJ2-5; 9 bases fit TRBD1. The sequence derives from a girl aged 10-17 years in good health and CMV-seropositive. The specimen sequenced was PBMCs. CDR3 protein: CASSQLGTGRFRETQYF. The CDR3 region has the DNA TGTGCCAGCAGCCAACTAGGGACAGGGAGGTTCCGAGAGACCCAGTACTTC.